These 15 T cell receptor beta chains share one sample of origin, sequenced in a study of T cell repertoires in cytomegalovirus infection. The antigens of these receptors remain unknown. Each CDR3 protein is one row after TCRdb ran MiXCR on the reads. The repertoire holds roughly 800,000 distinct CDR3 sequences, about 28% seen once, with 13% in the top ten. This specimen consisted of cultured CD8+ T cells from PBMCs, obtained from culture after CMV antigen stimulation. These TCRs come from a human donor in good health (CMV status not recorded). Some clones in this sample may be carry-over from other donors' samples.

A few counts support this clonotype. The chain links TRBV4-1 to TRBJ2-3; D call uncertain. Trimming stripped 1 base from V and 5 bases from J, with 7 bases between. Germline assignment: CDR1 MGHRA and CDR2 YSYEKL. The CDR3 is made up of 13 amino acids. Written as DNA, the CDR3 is TGCGCCAGCAGCCAAGTGACCCAAGATACGCAGTATTTT. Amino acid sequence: CASSQVTQDTQYF.

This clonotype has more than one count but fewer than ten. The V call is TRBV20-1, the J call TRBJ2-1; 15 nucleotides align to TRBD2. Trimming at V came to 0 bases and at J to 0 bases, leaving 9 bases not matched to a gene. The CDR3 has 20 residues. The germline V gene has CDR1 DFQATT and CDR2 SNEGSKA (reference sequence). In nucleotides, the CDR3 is TGCAGTGCTAGAGATCCCCGGACTAGCGGGGGGGTGTACTCCTACAATGAGCAGTTCTTC. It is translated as CSARDPRTSGGVYSYNEQFF.

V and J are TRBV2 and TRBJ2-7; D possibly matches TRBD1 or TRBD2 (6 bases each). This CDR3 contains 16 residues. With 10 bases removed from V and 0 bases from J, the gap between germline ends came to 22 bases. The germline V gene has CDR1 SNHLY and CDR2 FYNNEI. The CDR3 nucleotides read TGTGCCATGCGGGGTACCCGGGACACCGGCTCCTACGAGCAGTACTTC. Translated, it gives CAMRGTRDTGSYEQYF. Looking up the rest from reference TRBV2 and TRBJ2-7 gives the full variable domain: EPEVTQTPSHQVTQMGQEVILRCVPISNHLYFYWYRQILGQKVEFLVSFYNNEISEKSEIFDDQFSVERPDGSNFTLKIRSTKLEDSAMYFCAMRGTRDTGSYEQYFGPGTRLTVT.

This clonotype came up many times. The CDR3 region is CASSAHNVMHNYGYTF. The CDR3 DNA reads TGTGCCAGCAGCGCGCATAACGTGATGCATAACTATGGCTACACCTTC. The chain links TRBV7-2 to TRBJ1-2; D is uncertain. The CDR3 contains 16 residues. Germline CDR1 is SGHTA and CDR2 is FQGNSA. Trimming took off 5 bases at V and 1 base at J, with 17 bases between the two ends.

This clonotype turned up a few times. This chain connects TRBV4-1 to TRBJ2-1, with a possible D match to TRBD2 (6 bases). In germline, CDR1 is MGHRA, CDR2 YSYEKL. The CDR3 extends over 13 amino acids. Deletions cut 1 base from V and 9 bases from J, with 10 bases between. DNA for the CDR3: TGCGCCAGCAGCCAAGGTGGAGGGATTGAGCAGTTCTTC. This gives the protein CASSQGGGIEQFF.

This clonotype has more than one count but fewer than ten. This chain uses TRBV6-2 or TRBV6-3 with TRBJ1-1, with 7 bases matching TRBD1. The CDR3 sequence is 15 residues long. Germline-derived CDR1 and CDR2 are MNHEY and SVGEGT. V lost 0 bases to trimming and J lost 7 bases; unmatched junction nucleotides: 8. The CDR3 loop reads CASSYSRDRKDEAFF. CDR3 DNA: TGTGCCAGCAGTTACTCCCGGGACAGAAAGGATGAAGCTTTCTTT.

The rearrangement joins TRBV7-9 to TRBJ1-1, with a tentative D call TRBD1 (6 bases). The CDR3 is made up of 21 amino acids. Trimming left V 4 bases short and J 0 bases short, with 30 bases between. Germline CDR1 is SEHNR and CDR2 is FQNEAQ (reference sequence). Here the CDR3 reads CASSSSITRTVSLGMNTEAFF. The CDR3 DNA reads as TGTGCCAGCAGCTCGTCCATAACTCGGACAGTATCACTGGGGATGAACACTGAAGCTTTCTTT.

CDR3 bases: TGCAGTGCTAGATCCAAGCGGGGAAACACCGGGGAGCTGTTTTTT. Translation: CSARSKRGNTGELFF. The chain couples TRBV20-1 to TRBJ2-2; 7 bases are a match to TRBD2. This CDR3 has 15 residues. Germline trimming cut 2 bases from V and 2 bases from J; bases unmatched to any gene: 5. Germline V lookup: CDR1 DFQATT, CDR2 SNEGSKA (reference sequence).

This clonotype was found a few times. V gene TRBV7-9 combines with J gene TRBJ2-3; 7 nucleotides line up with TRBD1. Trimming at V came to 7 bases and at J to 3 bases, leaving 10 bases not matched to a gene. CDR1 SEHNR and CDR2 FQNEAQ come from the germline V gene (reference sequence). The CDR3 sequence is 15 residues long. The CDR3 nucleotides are TGTGCCAGCACCAAACAGGGGATCGGGACAGATACGCAGTATTTT. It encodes CASTKQGIGTDTQYF.

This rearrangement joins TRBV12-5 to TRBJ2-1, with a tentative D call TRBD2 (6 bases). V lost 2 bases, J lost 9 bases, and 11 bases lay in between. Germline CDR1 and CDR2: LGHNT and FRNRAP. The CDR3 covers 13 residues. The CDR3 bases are TGTGCTAGTGGTTTGACTAGCCTTACTGAGCAGTTCTTC. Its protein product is CASGLTSLTEQFF.

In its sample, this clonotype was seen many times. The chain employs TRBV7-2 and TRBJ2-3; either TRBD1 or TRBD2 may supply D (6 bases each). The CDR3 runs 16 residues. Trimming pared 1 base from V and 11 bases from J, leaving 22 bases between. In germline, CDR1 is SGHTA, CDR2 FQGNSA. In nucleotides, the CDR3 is TGTGCCAGCAGCTTAGGTGTACCGGGGGCCGCAGGGGAGCAGTATTTT. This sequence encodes CASSLGVPGAAGEQYF.

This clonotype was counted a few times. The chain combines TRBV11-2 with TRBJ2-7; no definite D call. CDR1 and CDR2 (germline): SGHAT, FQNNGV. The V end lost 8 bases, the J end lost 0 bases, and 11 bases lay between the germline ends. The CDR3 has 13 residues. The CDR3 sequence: CASRLQSSYEQYV. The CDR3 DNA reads TGTGCCAGCCGCCTACAGAGCTCCTACGAGCAGTACGTC.

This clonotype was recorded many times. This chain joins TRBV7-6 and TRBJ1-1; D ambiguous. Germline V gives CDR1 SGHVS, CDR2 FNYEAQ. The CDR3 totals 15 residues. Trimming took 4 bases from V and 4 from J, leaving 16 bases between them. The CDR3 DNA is TGTGCCAGCAGCTACGCTATTTCCTCTGTCACTGAAGCTTTCTTT. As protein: CASSYAISSVTEAFF.

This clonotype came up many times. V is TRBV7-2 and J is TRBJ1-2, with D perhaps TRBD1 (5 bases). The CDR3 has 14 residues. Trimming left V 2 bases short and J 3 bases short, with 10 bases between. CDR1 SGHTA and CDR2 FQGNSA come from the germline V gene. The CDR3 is CASSLIRADYGYTF. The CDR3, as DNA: TGTGCCAGCAGCTTAATCAGGGCCGACTATGGCTACACCTTC.

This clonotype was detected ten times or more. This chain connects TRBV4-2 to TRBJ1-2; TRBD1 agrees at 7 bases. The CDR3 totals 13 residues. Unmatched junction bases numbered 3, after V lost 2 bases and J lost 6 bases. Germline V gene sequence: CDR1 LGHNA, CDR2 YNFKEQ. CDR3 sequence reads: CASSQRGQDGYTF. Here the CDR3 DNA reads TGTGCCAGCAGCCAACGAGGACAGGATGGCTACACCTTC.